The 5 T cell receptor beta chains below were found in one sample sequenced in a study of blood T cell repertoires in COVID-19. TCRdb keeps only in-frame clones here, not all; method: immunoSEQ multiplex PCR. Of about 260,000 clones in the sample, approximately 83% were seen once. Sequencing was done on a sample of peripheral blood. Receptor source: a human donor in a cohort sampled during active COVID-19.

This rearrangement joins TRBV3-1 (or the pseudogene TRBV3-2) to TRBJ2-3; 15 nucleotides line up with TRBD2. Germline-derived CDR1 and CDR2 are LGHDT and YNNKEL (reference sequence). Germline trimming cut 6 bases from V and 3 bases from J; bases unmatched to any gene: 7. The CDR3 runs to 17 residues. CDR3: CASSHNGLAGGTDTQYF. The DNA of the CDR3 is TGTGCCAGCAGTCATAATGGACTAGCGGGAGGGACAGATACGCAGTATTTT.

This rearrangement joins TRBV21-1 to TRBJ2-7; the tabulated D call, TRBD1, remains unverified against the DNA. TRBV21-1 is reported as a pseudogene. The CDR3 runs to 14 residues. The CDR3 reads CASSNHRRTYEQYF. CDR3 bases: TGTGCCAGCAGCAATCACAGAAGAACCTACGAGCAGTACTTC.

This chain uses TRBV12-5 with TRBJ2-5; 8 positions match TRBD2. The germline V gene encodes CDR1 LGHNT and CDR2 FRNRAP. There are 14 residues in the CDR3. The V gene end was trimmed by 6 bases and the J gene end by 4 bases; junction bases not matched to a gene: 7. The CDR3 nucleotides read TGTGCTAGTGGGGACCGGCTAGCGGGAGAGACCCAGTACTTC. Amino acids: CASGDRLAGETQYF.

The chain combines TRBV9 with TRBJ2-7, with 9 bases lining up with TRBD1. Per germline, CDR1 SGDLS and CDR2 YYNGEE. The CDR3 consists of 14 residues. V gave up 4 bases and J gave up 7 bases; unmatched junction bases: 9. The CDR3 DNA reads TGTGCCAGCAGCCCCCGGACAGGGGTGAGTGAGCAGTACTTC. Amino acid sequence: CASSPRTGVSEQYF.

In regard to this clone: One end of the junction is discordant with germline, which a read error may explain. The chain couples TRBV2 to TRBJ2-1, with D perhaps matching TRBD1 (7 bases). Germline CDR1 reads SNHLY; CDR2 reads FYNNEI. The CDR3 contains 14 residues. The CDR3 bases are TGTGCCGGCAGGGGGAGGAGTGCCTACAATGAGCAGTTCTTC. It codes for CAGRGRSAYNEQFF.